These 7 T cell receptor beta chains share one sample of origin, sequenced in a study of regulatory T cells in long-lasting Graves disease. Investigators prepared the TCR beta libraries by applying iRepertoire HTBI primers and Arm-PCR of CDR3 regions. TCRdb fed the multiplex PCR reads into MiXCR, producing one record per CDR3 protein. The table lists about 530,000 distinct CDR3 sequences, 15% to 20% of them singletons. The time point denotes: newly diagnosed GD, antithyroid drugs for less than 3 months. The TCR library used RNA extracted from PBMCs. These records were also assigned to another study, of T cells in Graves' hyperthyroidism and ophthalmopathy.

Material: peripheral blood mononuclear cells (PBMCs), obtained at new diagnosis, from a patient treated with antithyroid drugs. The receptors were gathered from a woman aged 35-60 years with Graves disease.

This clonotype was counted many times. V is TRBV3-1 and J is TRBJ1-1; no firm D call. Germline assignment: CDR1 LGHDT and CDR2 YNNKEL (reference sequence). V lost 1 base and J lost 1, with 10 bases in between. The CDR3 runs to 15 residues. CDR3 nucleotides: TGTGCCAGCAGCCAAGGGACCACCTCGAACACTGAAGCTTTCTTT. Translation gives CASSQGTTSNTEAFF.

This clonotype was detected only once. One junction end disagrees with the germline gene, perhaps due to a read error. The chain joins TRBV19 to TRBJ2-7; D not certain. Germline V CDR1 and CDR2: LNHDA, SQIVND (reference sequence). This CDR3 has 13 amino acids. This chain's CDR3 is CASSPSVAYGQYF. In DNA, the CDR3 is TGTGCCAGTAGTCCGAGCGTGGCCTACGGGCAGTACTTC.

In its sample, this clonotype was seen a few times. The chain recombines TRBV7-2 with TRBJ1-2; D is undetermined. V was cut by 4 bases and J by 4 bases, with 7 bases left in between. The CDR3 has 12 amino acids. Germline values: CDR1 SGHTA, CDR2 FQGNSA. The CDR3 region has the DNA TGTGCCAGCAGCTCCAAATTCTATGGCTACACCTTC. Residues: CASSSKFYGYTF.

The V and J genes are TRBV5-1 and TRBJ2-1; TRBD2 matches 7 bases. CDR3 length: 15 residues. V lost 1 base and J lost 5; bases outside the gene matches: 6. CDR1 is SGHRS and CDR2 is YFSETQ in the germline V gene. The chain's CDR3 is CASSLQGLVDNEQFF. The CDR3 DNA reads TGCGCCAGCAGCTTGCAAGGACTAGTCGACAATGAGCAGTTCTTC.

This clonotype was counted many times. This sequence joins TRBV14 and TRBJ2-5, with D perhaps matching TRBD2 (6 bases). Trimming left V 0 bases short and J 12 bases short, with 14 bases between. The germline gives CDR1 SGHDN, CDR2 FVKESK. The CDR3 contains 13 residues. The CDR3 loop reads CASSQDYGGAKYF. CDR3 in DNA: TGTGCCAGCAGCCAAGATTATGGCGGGGCCAAGTACTTC.

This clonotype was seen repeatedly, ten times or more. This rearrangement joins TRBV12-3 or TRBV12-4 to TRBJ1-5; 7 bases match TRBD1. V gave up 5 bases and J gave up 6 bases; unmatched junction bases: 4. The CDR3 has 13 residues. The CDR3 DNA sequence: TGTGCCAGCAGTGACAGGGAGTCTCAGCCCCAGCATTTT. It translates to CASSDRESQPQHF.

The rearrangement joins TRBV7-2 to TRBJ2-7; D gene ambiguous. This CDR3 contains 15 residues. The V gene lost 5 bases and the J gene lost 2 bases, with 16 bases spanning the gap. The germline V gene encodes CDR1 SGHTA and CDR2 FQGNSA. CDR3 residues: CASSQRPGLTYEQYF. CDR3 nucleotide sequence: TGTGCCAGCAGCCAGCGACCGGGTCTTACCTACGAGCAGTACTTC.